Below, 6 T cell receptor beta chains from the same sample are listed, as sequenced in a study of sequential checkpoint blockade in melanoma. Treatment here: randomized to nivolumab then ipilimumab (arm A) or the reverse (arm B). Measured with immunoSEQ multiplex PCR; TCRdb has only the in-frame clones, and not every one. The data show 2,000 or so clones, under 25% seen once. The specimen was tumor tissue (inferred from file names), collected from a patient given nivolumab and ipilimumab in sequence. The source is a human donor with melanoma.

This clone was seen a handful of times. The V gene is TRBV6-8, the J gene TRBJ2-2; 15 bases map to TRBD2. The germline CDR1 and CDR2 sequences are MNHGY and SAAAGT. With 1 base clipped from V and 1 base from J, the junction kept 4 bases outside the gene matches. The CDR3 spans 19 residues. The chain's CDR3 is CASSYWTSGRARNTGELFF. DNA for the CDR3: TGTGCCAGCAGTTACTGGACTAGCGGGAGGGCCCGGAACACCGGGGAGCTGTTTTTT.

V gene TRBV19 combines with J gene TRBJ1-2; D gene unclear. CDR3 length: 13 residues. Per germline, CDR1 LNHDA and CDR2 SQIVND (reference sequence). The V gene lost 4 bases and the J gene lost 7 bases, with 13 bases spanning the gap. The CDR3 nucleotides read TGTGCCAGTAGTAACCGGGAGGCTGCTGGCTACACCTTC. Translated, it gives CASSNREAAGYTF.

The chain links TRBV5-1 to TRBJ2-7, with D perhaps matching TRBD2 (6 bases). V lost 4 bases, J lost 4 bases, and 15 bases lay in between. The CDR3 is 14 residues long. Germline loops: CDR1 SGHRS, CDR2 YFSETQ. The CDR3 spells CASSETGSEYEQYF. CDR3 bases: TGCGCCAGCAGCGAGACCGGGAGTGAATACGAGCAGTACTTC.

The chain joins TRBV10-2 to TRBJ2-7, with TRBD1 matching over 7 bases. This CDR3 region has 15 residues. V shed 4 bases, J shed 2 bases, and the junction held 8 bases outside the gene matches. Germline lookup yields CDR1 WSHSY and CDR2 SAAADI. DNA for the CDR3: TGCGCCAGCAGTGGTATCAGGGGACAGACCTACGAGCAGTACTTC. It codes for CASSGIRGQTYEQYF.

This clone is medium-sized (0.01 to 0.1%). The chain combines TRBV11-3 with TRBJ1-3; the D gene is possibly TRBD1 (6 bases). The CDR3 runs to 16 residues. The germline V gene encodes CDR1 SGHNT and CDR2 YENEEA. Trimming left V 5 bases short and J 0 bases short, with 14 bases between. The CDR3 nucleotides read TGTGCCAGCAGCACAGGGCGCACACGCTCTGGAAACACCATATATTTT. This sequence encodes CASSTGRTRSGNTIYF.

In its sample, this clone was seen a few times. The chain links TRBV14 to TRBJ1-1; D is unresolved. Trimming took off 0 bases at V and 4 bases at J, with 9 bases between the two ends. Germline lookup yields CDR1 SGHDN and CDR2 FVKESK. This CDR3 region has 14 residues. CDR3 loop: CASSQDPRPTEAFF. For the CDR3, the DNA is TGTGCCAGCAGCCAAGATCCCCGGCCCACTGAAGCTTTCTTT.